Listed here is a single T cell receptor (beta chain). These data originate in a study of cytomegalovirus exposure and HLA in healthy donors. V shed 6 bases, J shed 5 bases, and the junction held 10 bases outside the gene matches. Germline assignment: CDR1 MGHDK and CDR2 SYGVNS. This CDR3 is 15 amino acids long. Use of 60 Vbeta and 13 Jbeta primers characterized the PCR. The repertoire was sequenced with immunoSEQ multiplex PCR; TCRdb's copy has only in-frame clones and lacks some. There are about 140,000 clones in the sample; about four fifths occur only once, and roughly 3.2% lies in the top ten. The sequenced sample consisted of PBMCs. This TCR derives from a man in his late teens or twenties in good health and CMV-seropositive. This chain joins TRBV25-1 and TRBJ2-5, with 9 bases aligning to TRBD1. The CDR3 nucleotides are TGTGCCAGCAGAGGTGGGGGGACAGGGCGCGAGACCCAGTACTTC. It codes for CASRGGGTGRETQYF.